These T cell receptor beta chains were read from a single sample in a study of PD-1 blockade in classical Hodgkin lymphoma. Using immunoSEQ multiplex PCR, the repertoire was profiled, and TCRdb retains in-frame clones only, with some absent. The table has around 91,000 clones, about 89% seen once. Here the sequenced sample was peripheral blood mononuclear cells (PBMCs), taken at baseline. These TCRs come from a human donor with classical Hodgkin lymphoma. Both conserved end residues are part of each CDR3. Each record gives: V gene, J gene, D gene, clone size, CDR3 protein, CDR3 DNA. A D gene is named only where the DNA matches it firmly. For some rows the clone size is stated as once, few or many, or as a class when expanded; others skip it.

V gene: TRBV19; J gene: TRBJ1-2; D gene: -; clone size: -; CDR3 protein: CASSSPGGEIGYTF; CDR3 DNA: TGTGCCAGTAGTAGCCCAGGAGGGGAGATCGGCTACACCTTC
V gene: TRBV4-1; J gene: TRBJ2-3; D gene: TRBD1; clone size: -; CDR3 protein: CASSHSGTGATDTQYF; CDR3 DNA: TGCGCCAGCAGCCACTCCGGGACAGGGGCCACAGATACGCAGTATTTT
V gene: TRBV19; J gene: TRBJ2-3; D gene: -; clone size: -; CDR3 protein: CASRGSGGDTQYF; CDR3 DNA: TGTGCCAGTAGGGGGTCGGGTGGAGATACGCAGTATTTT
V gene: TRBV9; J gene: TRBJ1-2; D gene: -; clone size: -; CDR3 protein: CASSRRQVVGGYTF; CDR3 DNA: TGTGCCAGCAGCCGACGACAGGTGGTTGGTGGCTACACCTTC
V gene: TRBV19; J gene: TRBJ2-7; D gene: -; clone size: -; CDR3 protein: CASSIGTGVSYEQYF; CDR3 DNA: TGTGCCAGTAGTATCGGAACAGGCGTTTCCTACGAGCAGTACTTC
V gene: TRBV6-1; J gene: TRBJ2-6; D gene: -; clone size: -; CDR3 protein: CASSEWGSGANVLTF; CDR3 DNA: TGTGCCAGCAGTGAATGGGGTTCAGGGGCCAACGTCCTGACTTTC
V gene: TRBV4-3; J gene: TRBJ1-5; D gene: -; clone size: -; CDR3 protein: CASSQDHWGAYQPQHF; CDR3 DNA: TGCGCCAGCAGCCAAGATCACTGGGGGGCGTATCAGCCCCAGCATTTT
V gene: TRBV30; J gene: TRBJ1-1; D gene: -; clone size: -; CDR3 protein: CAWSVQVPRAFF; CDR3 DNA: TGTGCCTGGAGTGTACAGGTTCCCAGGGCTTTCTTT
V gene: TRBV14; J gene: TRBJ2-1; D gene: TRBD2; clone size: -; CDR3 protein: CASSQENLAGGRHEQFF; CDR3 DNA: TGTGCCAGCAGCCAAGAAAACCTAGCGGGAGGGCGTCATGAGCAGTTCTTC
V gene: TRBV4-1; J gene: TRBJ1-2; D gene: -; clone size: once; CDR3 protein: CASSQEAGGYTF; CDR3 DNA: TGCGCCAGCAGCCAAGAAGCAGGTGGCTACACCTTC
V gene: TRBV25-1; J gene: TRBJ2-7; D gene: -; clone size: -; CDR3 protein: CASSARTGGVSEQYF; CDR3 DNA: TGTGCCAGCAGTGCCCGGACAGGAGGGGTCAGCGAGCAGTACTTC
V gene: TRBV2; J gene: TRBJ2-7; D gene: -; clone size: few; CDR3 protein: CASTRGTSYEQYF; CDR3 DNA: TGTGCCAGCACTAGGGGGACCTCCTACGAGCAGTACTTC
V gene: TRBV19; J gene: TRBJ2-1; D gene: -; clone size: -; CDR3 protein: CASSIPKTGGNEQFF; CDR3 DNA: TGTGCCAGTAGTATTCCTAAGACAGGCGGCAATGAGCAGTTCTTC
V gene: TRBV20-1; J gene: TRBJ2-3; D gene: -; clone size: -; CDR3 protein: CSARTDTQYF; CDR3 DNA: TGCAGTGCTAGAACGGATACGCAGTATTTT
V gene: TRBV7-2; J gene: TRBJ2-7; D gene: TRBD1; clone size: -; CDR3 protein: CASSLDLGTGFYEQYF; CDR3 DNA: TGTGCCAGCAGCTTAGATCTCGGGACAGGCTTTTACGAGCAGTACTTC